This TCR beta chain was sequenced during a study of cytomegalovirus exposure and HLA in healthy donors. Remarks on this clone: The antigen is undetermined.

Study observations and caveats: Overall, approximately 180 TCR beta chains were annotated as cytomegalovirus-associated.

Assay: immunoSEQ multiplex PCR; the TCRdb copy retains only in-frame clones and omits some. The sample contains about 200,000 clones, around 90% of which appear only once. Germline assignment: CDR1 MDHEN and CDR2 SYDVKM. The V end lost 7 bases, the J end lost 6 bases, and 13 bases lay between the germline ends. This CDR3 contains 12 residues. The chain links TRBV28 to TRBJ2-7; no clear D gene. This receptor was obtained from a woman younger than 30 in good health and CMV-seropositive. The specimen was PBMCs. CDR3 bases: TGTGCCAGCAATCGTTTCCTTCTCGAGCAGTACTTC. Its translation is CASNRFLLEQYF. Complete variable domain (other parts from reference TRBV28 and TRBJ2-7): DVKVTQSSRYLVKRTGEKVFLECVQDMDHENMFWYRQDPGLGLRLIYFSYDVKMKEKGDIPEGYSVSREKKERFSLILESASTNQTSMYLCASNRFLLEQYFGPGTRLTVT.